This T cell receptor (beta chain) was observed in a study of chemoradiotherapy in HPV16-positive cancers. Study results and limitations: HPV-specific T cells were functionally defined from only two HPV16-positive patients.

A note on this clone: Antigen specificity is unknown.

V gave up 5 bases and J gave up 4 bases, with 11 bases separating them. The CDR3 covers 13 residues. Germline-derived CDR1 and CDR2 are SEHNR and FQNEAQ (reference sequence). The protocol was immunoSEQ multiplex PCR, while the TCRdb copy is restricted to in-frame clones and leaves out a portion. This table has some 34,000 clones, about 90% appearing once. The source is a human donor with HPV-associated anogenital cancer. The chain employs TRBV7-9 and TRBJ1-1, with D possibly matching TRBD1 (5 bases). Sequenced here: blood, sampled from a patient who underwent chemoradiotherapy. DNA for the CDR3: TGTGCCAGCAGCGGGGACCCCGGCACTGAAGCTTTCTTT. Its protein is CASSGDPGTEAFF.